The TCR beta chain described here comes from a study of blood T cell repertoires in COVID-19. Original handling: Amplified reference gene primers provided the basis for estimating nucleated cell counts. This table comes from immunoSEQ multiplex PCR, and its TCRdb copy is limited to in-frame clones, with some not included. The V and J calls and clone size are taken from that table; D and trimming were inferred from the DNA. The table lists approximately 220,000 clones, about 85% of them singletons. This CDR3 has 13 residues. Germline V CDR1 and CDR2: SEHNR, FQNEAQ (reference sequence). The V end was cut by 4 bases, the J end by 4 bases, with 10 bases between.

The receptor was isolated from a woman in her 30s who had recovered from COVID-19. V is TRBV7-9 and J is TRBJ1-1; unclear D gene. The sequenced sample consisted of PBMCs or T cells enriched from blood (not recorded which). The CDR3 sequence is CASSSNQRTEAFF. As DNA, the CDR3 is TGTGCCAGCAGCTCTAACCAACGCACTGAAGCTTTCTTT.